The 24 T cell receptor beta chains below were found in one sample sequenced in a study of cytomegalovirus exposure and HLA in healthy donors. The study ran its PCR with 60 Vbeta and 13 Jbeta primers. Measured with immunoSEQ multiplex PCR; TCRdb has only the in-frame clones, and not every one. The sample has 170,000 or so clones, 75% seen once. Sequenced sample: PBMCs. All receptors derive from a male donor in good health and CMV-seronegative.

The chain has TRBV29-1 and TRBJ1-2, with D possibly TRBD1 on 5 matching bases. CDR3 length: 16 residues. Between the trimmed V and J ends, which lost 2 bases and 0 bases, there was a span of 16 bases. Germline V gene sequence: CDR1 SQVTM, CDR2 ANQGSEA. The CDR3 DNA sequence: TGCAGCGTTGAACCTAAAATTTCGACAGCTAACTATGGCTACACCTTC. Amino acid sequence: CSVEPKISTANYGYTF.

The V call is TRBV10-3, the J call TRBJ1-2; 7 bases map to TRBD1. The CDR3 runs to 16 residues. V lost 4 bases to trimming and J lost 2 bases; unmatched junction nucleotides: 10. Germline lookup yields CDR1 ENHRY and CDR2 SYGVKD. CDR3 coding DNA: TGTGCCATCAGTGCAAGCGAGACAGGGCCCAACTATGGCTACACCTTC. This encodes CAISASETGPNYGYTF.

The rearrangement joins TRBV6-1 to TRBJ2-7; D uncertain. Germline assignment: CDR1 MNHNS and CDR2 SASEGT. This CDR3 is built from 14 residues. The V gene lost 5 bases and the J gene lost 0 bases, with 11 bases spanning the gap. The CDR3 DNA reads TGTGCCAGCAGTACCCAGGCTGGCTCCTACGAGCAGTACTTC. Amino acid sequence: CASSTQAGSYEQYF.

The chain has TRBV30 and TRBJ1-1; D not certain. V lost 3 bases and J lost 0, with 8 bases in between. This CDR3 has 13 residues. The V gene's germline CDR1 is GTSNPN and CDR2 SVGIG (reference sequence). This CDR3 is CAWRTGLNTEAFF. CDR3 bases: TGTGCCTGGAGGACGGGGTTGAACACTGAAGCTTTCTTT.

This clone was seen only a few times. The chain couples TRBV28 to TRBJ2-1; tentative D call: TRBD1 (5 bases). Germline CDR1 is MDHEN and CDR2 is SYDVKM. V was pared by 9 bases and J by 3 bases, with 12 bases between. This CDR3 contains 13 residues. The CDR3 reads CASKAGLYNEQFF. CDR3 nucleotide sequence: TGTGCCAGTAAGGCAGGGCTCTACAATGAGCAGTTCTTC.

The chain combines TRBV19 with TRBJ1-1; D is uncertain. In germline, CDR1 is LNHDA, CDR2 SQIVND (reference sequence). CDR3 length: 15 residues. V was shortened by 3 bases and J by 6 bases, with 17 bases between the two germline ends. The CDR3 reads CASSINRESGAEAFF. The CDR3 DNA is TGTGCCAGTAGTATTAACCGGGAGAGCGGAGCTGAAGCTTTCTTT.

This clone was picked up a small number of times. The chain links TRBV19 to TRBJ1-1, with 9 bases fitting TRBD1. Losses at the gene ends were 11 bases for V and 4 bases for J; bases not matched to a gene: 8. CDR1 is LNHDA, CDR2 SQIVND, per germline (reference sequence). This CDR3 contains 13 residues. The CDR3 coding sequence is TGTGCCGTGAGACAGGGGGTTATCACTGAAGCTTTCTTT. Protein product: CAVRQGVITEAFF. The variable domain in full, completed from reference TRBV19 and TRBJ1-1, reads DGGITQSPKYLFRKEGQNVTLSCEQNLNHDAMYWYRQDPGQGLRLIYYSQIVNDFQKGDIAEGYSVSREKKESFPLTVTSAQKNPTAFYLCAVRQGVITEAFFGQGTRLTVV.

The genes are TRBV9 and TRBJ1-5; TRBD1 matches at 9 bases. After removal of 3 bases from V and 2 bases from J, the junction contained 6 bases not matched to a gene. Per the germline V gene, CDR1 is SGDLS and CDR2 is YYNGEE. CDR3 size: 16 residues. In DNA, the CDR3 is TGTGCCAGCAGCGCCGGGACAGGGCCGGGCAATCAGCCCCAGCATTTT. It is translated as CASSAGTGPGNQPQHF.

V and J are TRBV9 and TRBJ1-2; maybe TRBD1 (5 bases). V lost 6 bases, J lost 3 bases, and 18 bases lay in between. CDR1 is SGDLS and CDR2 is YYNGEE in the germline V gene. The CDR3 extends over 15 amino acids. The DNA of the CDR3 is TGTGCCAGCACCCCCTCTGGCAGGGCGGACTATGGCTACACCTTC. Its protein is CASTPSGRADYGYTF.

This clone was counted only a few times. The chain is built from TRBV7-2 and TRBJ2-1, with a possible D match to TRBD2 (6 bases). This CDR3 is built from 14 residues. The V end lost 5 bases, the J end lost 9 bases, and 17 bases lay between the germline ends. CDR1 and CDR2 (germline): SGHTA, FQGNSA. CDR3: CASSPLFSGLEQFF. CDR3 sequence (DNA): TGTGCCAGCAGCCCCCTCTTTAGCGGTCTTGAGCAGTTCTTC.

The V and J genes are TRBV5-6 and TRBJ1-4, with D unclear. Germline loops: CDR1 SGHDT, CDR2 YYEEEE. Between the trimmed V and J ends, which lost 0 bases and 8 bases, there was a span of 8 bases. The CDR3 has 13 amino acids. The chain's CDR3 is CASSLGSEEKLFF. In nucleotides, the CDR3 is TGTGCCAGCAGCTTGGGATCCGAGGAAAAACTGTTTTTT.

The chain recombines TRBV6-5 with TRBJ2-7; 7 bases are shared with TRBD1. The V segment lost 2 bases and the J segment 4 bases; nucleotides outside the gene matches: 11. The CDR3 is 16 residues long. CDR1 and CDR2 from the germline V gene are MNHEY and SVGAGI. The CDR3 coding sequence is TGTGCCAGCAGTTACGCAGGGACAGTTCATACGTACGAGCAGTACTTC. Translating it yields CASSYAGTVHTYEQYF.

This clone was seen more than once but under ten times. This chain connects TRBV10-3 to TRBJ2-1; D is perhaps TRBD2 (6 bases). The germline V gene has CDR1 ENHRY and CDR2 SYGVKD. The CDR3 loop spans 14 amino acids. This CDR3 is CATTPRIADTKQFF. The CDR3 DNA reads as TGTGCAACCACCCCGCGGATAGCGGATACGAAGCAGTTCTTC.

The V and J genes are TRBV29-1 and TRBJ1-1, with D maybe TRBD1 (5 bases). The CDR3 has 13 amino acids. The V gene's germline CDR1 is SQVTM and CDR2 ANQGSEA. V was pared by 5 bases and J by 3 bases, with 13 bases between. CDR3: CSVRGVGDTEAFF. DNA for the CDR3: TGCAGCGTTCGGGGGGTAGGGGACACTGAAGCTTTCTTT.

A single count supports this clone. J is TRBJ1-5 and V is TRBV7-9; TRBD1 matches 7 bases. Germline trimming cut 5 bases from V and 4 bases from J; bases unmatched to any gene: 8. CDR1 is SEHNR and CDR2 is FQNEAQ in the germline V gene (reference sequence). CDR3 length: 15 residues. CDR3 DNA: TGTGCCAGCAGCCCCCCCGGGACAGATAATCAGCCCCAGCATTTT. Amino acid sequence: CASSPPGTDNQPQHF. Combining the CDR3 with reference TRBV7-9 and TRBJ1-5 gives the whole variable domain DTGVSQNPRHKITKRGQNVTFRCDPISEHNRLYWYRQTLGQGPEFLTYFQNEAQLEKSRLLSDRFSAERPKGSFSTLEIQRTEQGDSAMYLCASSPPGTDNQPQHFGDGTRLSIL.

The chain couples TRBV18 to TRBJ2-7; D unclear. CDR1 is KGHSH, CDR2 LQKENI, per germline. V was trimmed by 6 bases and J by 1 base, leaving 10 bases between them. The CDR3 is 13 amino acids. CDR3 sequence reads: CASSQQDSYEQYF. Written as DNA, the CDR3 is TGTGCCAGCTCCCAGCAGGATTCCTACGAGCAGTACTTC.

This clone was detected only a few times. CDR3 region: CASSQDTGERYQPQHF. Here the CDR3 DNA reads TGCGCCAGCAGCCAAGATACAGGGGAAAGATATCAGCCCCAGCATTTT. V and J are TRBV4-1 and TRBJ1-5; 7 positions match TRBD1. Germline-derived CDR1 and CDR2 are MGHRA and YSYEKL. The CDR3 is made up of 16 amino acids. V was clipped by 0 bases and J by 5 bases; unmatched bases: 7.

The V call is TRBV5-6, the J call TRBJ1-2; possible D gene TRBD1, 5 bases. The CDR3 is 14 residues long. Trimming took off 0 bases at V and 4 bases at J, with 10 bases between the two ends. CDR1 is SGHDT and CDR2 is YYEEEE in the germline V gene. This CDR3 reads CASSLVQGTYGYTF. Here the CDR3 DNA reads TGTGCCAGCAGCTTGGTGCAGGGCACCTATGGCTACACCTTC. Supplemented by reference TRBV5-6 and TRBJ1-2, the full variable domain reads DAGVTQSPTHLIKTRGQQVTLRCSPKSGHDTVSWYQQALGQGPQFIFQYYEEEERQRGNFPDRFSGHQFPNYSSELNVNALLLGDSALYLCASSLVQGTYGYTFGSGTRLTVV.

This clone appeared once. The rearrangement links TRBV29-1 to TRBJ2-1; 14 nucleotides match TRBD2. V was pared by 3 bases and J by 7 bases, with 2 bases of the junction left unmatched. Germline CDR1 is SQVTM and CDR2 is ANQGSEA. There are 14 residues in the CDR3. The CDR3 loop is CSVEGLAGVNEQFF. The CDR3 DNA is TGCAGCGTTGAGGGACTAGCGGGAGTGAATGAGCAGTTCTTC.

Only one count was recorded for this clone. The V and J genes are TRBV4-2 and TRBJ2-7; 11 nucleotides line up with TRBD1. Germline V gives CDR1 LGHNA, CDR2 YNFKEQ. The CDR3 contains 14 residues. J gave up 3 bases and V 4 bases, and 2 bases lay outside the gene matches. The CDR3 DNA reads as TGTGCCAGCAGCCCGGGACAGGGGGGCTACGAGCAGTACTTC. This codes for CASSPGQGGYEQYF.

This chain joins TRBV28 and TRBJ2-1; 8 bases fit TRBD2. CDR3 length equals 16 residues. The germline gives CDR1 MDHEN, CDR2 SYDVKM. V lost 6 bases, J lost 1 base, and 8 bases stayed unmatched. CDR3 DNA sequence: TGTGCCAGCAGCCTGATCATAGCGGGGTCCTACAATGAGCAGTTCTTC. Protein sequence: CASSLIIAGSYNEQFF.

The V gene is TRBV5-6, the J gene TRBJ1-1, with 7 bases matching TRBD1. V trimming: 0 bases; J trimming: 6 bases; junction bases outside the gene matches: 2. This CDR3 comprises 13 residues. Per germline, CDR1 SGHDT and CDR2 YYEEEE. CDR3 amino acids: CASSLDRGPEAFF. CDR3 nucleotides: TGTGCCAGCAGCTTGGACAGGGGACCTGAAGCTTTCTTT. The full variable domain, its missing parts supplied by reference TRBV5-6 and TRBJ1-1, is DAGVTQSPTHLIKTRGQQVTLRCSPKSGHDTVSWYQQALGQGPQFIFQYYEEEERQRGNFPDRFSGHQFPNYSSELNVNALLLGDSALYLCASSLDRGPEAFFGQGTRLTVV.

This sequence joins TRBV25-1 and TRBJ2-1; 10 bases match TRBD2. Trimming took 6 bases from V and 5 from J; bases not matched to a gene: 13. Germline V gene lookup returns CDR1 MGHDK and CDR2 SYGVNS. This CDR3 is built from 17 residues. The DNA of the CDR3 is TGTGCCAGCAGCGCCCTCCCTACAGCGGGAGGGAACAATGAGCAGTTCTTC. Encoded protein: CASSALPTAGGNNEQFF.

The rearrangement joins TRBV19 to TRBJ1-6; TRBD1 matches 8 bases. The germline CDR1 and CDR2 sequences are LNHDA and SQIVND (reference sequence). The J segment lost 8 bases and the V segment lost 2 bases, leaving 8 bases of the junction unmatched. This CDR3 has 16 amino acids. In DNA, the CDR3 is TGTGCCAGTAGTATAAGCAGGGGGCGCGTAGATTCACCCCTCCACTTT. Its protein product is CASSISRGRVDSPLHF.